A single sample gave rise to the 23 T cell receptor beta chains below, sequenced in a study of a mutant IDH1 vaccine in newly diagnosed glioma. This sample's time point: week 35, safety follow-up. Every vaccination contained 300 ug of the mutant IDH1 20-mer peptide and was paired with topical imiquimod. For these receptors, no antigen is known. The method was immunoSEQ multiplex PCR; TCRdb's version includes in-frame clones alone and lacks a portion of them. Among 40,000 to 45,000 clones, 81% were seen once, and the ten largest hold around 4.5%. The sample in question was PBMCs, obtained from a glioma patient whose treatment included an IDH1 peptide vaccine. Receptor source: a woman aged 40 to 49 with glioma. Some clones in this sample may be carry-over from other donors' samples.

V gene TRBV5-1 combines with J gene TRBJ2-3; 11 bases align to TRBD2. V gave up 0 bases and J gave up 5 bases; unmatched junction bases: 5. CDR3 length: 16 amino acids. Germline V gene lookup returns CDR1 SGHRS and CDR2 YFSETQ. The chain's CDR3 is CASSLAVAGGIDTQYF. In DNA, the CDR3 is TGCGCCAGCAGCTTGGCTGTAGCGGGAGGGATAGATACGCAGTATTTT.

In its sample, this clone ranks as medium-sized. The chain couples TRBV2 to TRBJ1-2; D is unresolved. This CDR3 has 16 amino acids. Per germline, CDR1 SNHLY and CDR2 FYNNEI. V was trimmed by 5 bases and J by 4 bases, leaving 20 bases between them. Here the CDR3 reads CASSLTPFHPPYGYTF. CDR3 DNA sequence: TGTGCCAGCAGTCTCACACCCTTTCACCCTCCCTATGGCTACACCTTC.

J is TRBJ1-2 and V is TRBV7-2, with D unclear. Germline CDR1 SGHTA, CDR2 FQGNSA. This CDR3 has 13 amino acids. The V and J ends lost 3 bases and 5 bases respectively, with 10 bases between them. CDR3 nucleotide sequence: TGTGCCAGCAGCTTCGGAGTGAAGTATGGCTACACCTTC. Translated, it gives CASSFGVKYGYTF.

The V gene is TRBV18, the J gene TRBJ1-1, with D hard to call. CDR1 and CDR2 (germline): KGHSH, LQKENI. The CDR3 sequence is 15 residues long. V was pared by 3 bases and J by 0 bases, with 11 bases between. The CDR3 spells CASSPANGVNTEAFF. The CDR3 coding sequence is TGTGCCAGCTCACCTGCGAACGGGGTGAACACTGAAGCTTTCTTT.

In its sample, this clone was seen once. The V gene is TRBV9, the J gene TRBJ2-7; D is perhaps TRBD2 (5 bases). CDR1 is SGDLS and CDR2 is YYNGEE in the germline V gene. Trimming stripped 0 bases from V and 6 bases from J, with 7 bases between. This CDR3 is built from 12 residues. The DNA of the CDR3 is TGTGCCAGCAGCGTAGGAGGAGGCGAGCAGTACTTC. Protein sequence: CASSVGGGEQYF.

This clone was detected once. V and J are TRBV7-2 and TRBJ1-5, with D unclear. V was cut by 1 base and J by 0 bases, with 16 bases left in between. This CDR3 has 18 amino acids. The V gene's germline CDR1 is SGHTA and CDR2 FQGNSA. CDR3 region: CASSLGSTQSYSNQPQHF. The CDR3, as DNA: TGTGCCAGCAGCTTAGGGTCTACTCAGAGCTATAGCAATCAGCCCCAGCATTTT.

The chain is built from TRBV19 and TRBJ1-1; D is perhaps TRBD1 (6 bases). The CDR3 is made up of 13 amino acids. V lost 4 bases and J 3 bases, leaving 9 bases between the germline ends. Germline V CDR1 and CDR2: LNHDA, SQIVND (reference sequence). Written as DNA, the CDR3 is TGTGCCAGTAGTAGCAAGGGGGACACTGAAGCTTTCTTT. Translating it yields CASSSKGDTEAFF.

This chain links TRBV18 with TRBJ2-1; TRBD2 agrees at 9 bases. V dropped 0 bases and J dropped 3; count of bases not matched to a gene: 0. Germline loops: CDR1 KGHSH, CDR2 LQKENI. This CDR3 has 15 amino acids. For the CDR3, the DNA is TGTGCCAGCTCACCACCAGCGGGAGGCTACAATGAGCAGTTCTTC. Translated, it gives CASSPPAGGYNEQFF. Looking up the rest from reference TRBV18 and TRBJ2-1 gives the full variable domain: NAGVMQNPRHLVRRRGQEARLRCSPMKGHSHVYWYRQLPEEGLKFMVYLQKENIIDESGMPKERFSAEFPKEGPSILRIQQVVRGDSAAYFCASSPPAGGYNEQFFGPGTRLTVL.

The chain joins TRBV5-8 to TRBJ2-1; weak D call: TRBD2 (5 bases). The CDR3 is 15 residues long. V dropped 0 bases and J dropped 7 bases, with 14 bases sitting between them. The V gene's germline CDR1 is SGHTS and CDR2 YDEGEE. The CDR3 DNA sequence: TGTGCCAGCAGCTTGGGCCCCATCACGGGGAATGAGCAGTTCTTC. It codes for CASSLGPITGNEQFF.

V and J are TRBV19 and TRBJ1-5; D is undetermined. Germline lookup yields CDR1 LNHDA and CDR2 SQIVND (reference sequence). The CDR3 is made up of 14 amino acids. V dropped 3 bases and J dropped 3 bases, with 9 bases sitting between them. DNA of the CDR3: TGTGCCAGTAGTATTACCGGGGACAATCAGCCCCAGCATTTT. It encodes CASSITGDNQPQHF.

The V gene is TRBV15, the J gene TRBJ2-1; 8 bases are shared with TRBD2. Losses at the gene ends were 0 bases for V and 3 bases for J; bases not matched to a gene: 4. The CDR3 runs to 16 residues. Germline V CDR1 and CDR2: LNHNV, YYDKDF (reference sequence). The CDR3 coding sequence is TGTGCCACCAGCAGAGAAACGGGGGGGAGCTACAATGAGCAGTTCTTC. It specifies CATSRETGGSYNEQFF.

This chain joins TRBV6-1 and TRBJ2-7; 10 bases match TRBD1. This CDR3 is built from 15 residues. The germline CDR1 and CDR2 sequences are MNHNS and SASEGT. V lost 5 bases and J lost 3; bases outside the gene matches: 7. In DNA, the CDR3 is TGTGCCAGCAGTACCGGACAGGGGGGGAGCTACGAGCAGTACTTC. Translated, it gives CASSTGQGGSYEQYF.

V usage is TRBV5-5 and J usage is TRBJ1-1; TRBD1 agrees at 7 bases. V was pared by 0 bases and J by 1 base, with 3 bases of the junction left unmatched. Germline V CDR1 and CDR2: SGHKS, YYEKEE (reference sequence). The CDR3 has 15 residues. The CDR3 DNA sequence: TGTGCCAGCAGCTTGGCAGGGGGTAGGAACACTGAAGCTTTCTTT. Its translation is CASSLAGGRNTEAFF.

The chain combines TRBV14 with TRBJ2-5; 7 bases are a match to TRBD2. Germline assignment: CDR1 SGHDN and CDR2 FVKESK. The CDR3 has 14 residues. V was pared by 4 bases and J by 7 bases, with 9 bases of the junction left unmatched. As DNA, the CDR3 is TGTGCCAGCAGCCCTCGCGGGGGAGTCGGGACCCAGTACTTC. Protein: CASSPRGGVGTQYF.

The chain has TRBV19 and TRBJ2-3; D perhaps matches TRBD1 (5 bases). The CDR3 consists of 15 residues. Between the trimmed V and J ends, which lost 5 bases and 1 base, there was a span of 13 bases. Germline V gene lookup returns CDR1 LNHDA and CDR2 SQIVND (reference sequence). Here the CDR3 reads CASSGALRGTDTQYF. In DNA, the CDR3 is TGTGCCAGTAGTGGGGCCCTTCGGGGCACAGATACGCAGTATTTT.

This chain joins TRBV5-5 and TRBJ2-1, with D tentatively TRBD2 (5 bases). Germline CDR1 SGHKS, CDR2 YYEKEE (reference sequence). The CDR3 runs 15 residues. The germline V and J ends were trimmed by 1 base and 4 bases, with 12 bases remaining between them. This CDR3 is CASSLRWGDYNEQFF. DNA of the CDR3: TGTGCCAGCAGCTTGAGGTGGGGAGATTACAATGAGCAGTTCTTC.

The chain uses TRBV28 and TRBJ1-1; D not resolved. CDR1 is MDHEN and CDR2 is SYDVKM in the germline V gene. Trimming left V 8 bases short and J 1 base short, with 14 bases between. The CDR3 runs 14 residues. CDR3 in amino acids: CASFWAGANTEAFF. CDR3 in DNA: TGTGCCAGCTTTTGGGCGGGAGCGAACACTGAAGCTTTCTTT.

The chain couples TRBV27 to TRBJ1-1; no clear D. The germline V gene encodes CDR1 MNHEY and CDR2 SMNVEV (reference sequence). The CDR3 length is 14 residues. With 8 bases removed from V and 5 bases from J, the gap between germline ends came to 18 bases. The CDR3 coding sequence is TGTGCCAGCGAGCCCAGCGGGCGAGGGACTGAAGCTTTCTTT. Its protein is CASEPSGRGTEAFF.

The count of this clone is one. Within the sample, other DNA sequences also encode this same CDR3. The J gene is TRBJ1-2, the V gene TRBV6-5; D might be TRBD1 (5 bases). Between the trimmed V and J ends, which lost 0 bases and 5 bases, there was a span of 10 bases. Per the germline V gene, CDR1 is MNHEY and CDR2 is SVGAGI. The CDR3 runs to 14 residues. In nucleotides, the CDR3 is TGTGCCAGCAGTTACTCTGGGAGGGGATATGGCTACACCTTC. The encoded protein is CASSYSGRGYGYTF.

This clone has only a few counts. The chain combines TRBV6-5 with TRBJ1-5; D perhaps matches TRBD1 (5 bases). CDR1 is MNHEY and CDR2 is SVGAGI in the germline V gene. This CDR3 has 13 residues. V lost 5 bases and J lost 11, with 16 bases in between. CDR3 residues: CASSDPEIRAQHF. In nucleotides, the CDR3 is TGTGCCAGCAGTGACCCCGAAATCAGGGCCCAGCATTTT.

The rearrangement joins TRBV19 to TRBJ1-1, with a tentative D call TRBD1 (5 bases). The CDR3 consists of 14 residues. V was shortened by 8 bases and J by 1 base, with 14 bases between the two germline ends. Looked up from germline, CDR1 is LNHDA and CDR2 is SQIVND (reference sequence). DNA of the CDR3: TGTGCCAGTCTCCCCCGGACACCGAACACTGAAGCTTTCTTT. Residues: CASLPRTPNTEAFF.

This CDR3 is CATSRARTGELFF. In DNA, the CDR3 is TGTGCCACCAGCAGAGCACGCACGGGGGAGCTGTTTTTT. The V and J genes are TRBV15 and TRBJ2-2; D is ambiguous. The CDR3 spans 13 residues. Per the germline V gene, CDR1 is LNHNV and CDR2 is YYDKDF (reference sequence). Trimming cost V 1 base and J 8 bases, with 8 bases left between them.

This sequence joins TRBV7-9 and TRBJ2-4; D call uncertain. Deletions cut 3 bases from V and 6 bases from J, with 6 bases between. The germline V gene has CDR1 SEHNR and CDR2 FQNEAQ (reference sequence). CDR3 length: 12 residues. The CDR3 DNA is TGTGCCAGCAGCTTGGCCGGAAACATTCAGTACTTC. Its translation is CASSLAGNIQYF. The full variable domain, completed using reference TRBV7-9 and TRBJ2-4, is DTGVSQNPRHKITKRGQNVTFRCDPISEHNRLYWYRQTLGQGPEFLTYFQNEAQLEKSRLLSDRFSAERPKGSFSTLEIQRTEQGDSAMYLCASSLAGNIQYFGAGTRLSVL.